This T cell receptor beta chain was retrieved from a study of regulatory T cells in long-lasting Graves disease. This clonotype has at least ten counts. The time point was: newly diagnosed GD, antithyroid drugs for less than 3 months. RNA extracted from PBMCs served as the sequencing template. The CDR3 totals 12 residues. The germline V gene has CDR1 SNHLY and CDR2 FYNNEI. V lost 8 bases and J 3 bases, leaving 10 bases between the germline ends. Arm-PCR of CDR3 regions and iRepertoire HTBI primers were the basis on which TCR beta libraries were built. TCRdb re-called the multiplex PCR reads with MiXCR, one entry per CDR3 protein. The sample has roughly 560,000 distinct CDR3 sequences; 9.5% to 15% are singletons. Another study also made use of these data, one on T cells in Graves' hyperthyroidism and ophthalmopathy.

This specimen consisted of peripheral blood mononuclear cells (PBMCs), obtained at new diagnosis, from a patient treated with antithyroid drugs. V is TRBV2 and J is TRBJ1-2; D gene unclear. This receptor was taken from a woman in her 30s with Graves disease. The CDR3 here is CASGPWDYGYTF. Here the CDR3 DNA reads TGTGCCAGCGGGCCCTGGGACTATGGCTACACCTTC.